The clone carrying this T cell receptor beta chain was counted many times. Its target is not known. This sample is drawn from a study of early T cells in non-severe SARS-CoV-2 infection. Study-wide context: The input, bulk RNA from unsorted whole blood, was sequenced, and chains were unpaired. Study outcomes and limitations: Matches to VDJdb favored anti-spike CD8 responses and missed private and CD4 specificities.

Individual cDNA molecules carried attached unique molecular identifiers. TCRdb used MiXCR to reprocess the 5' RACE reads, holding one entry per CDR3 protein. The table lists 30,000 to 35,000 distinct CDR3 sequences, roughly 5.1% of them singletons. With 8 bases clipped from V and 8 bases from J, the junction kept 17 bases outside the gene matches. The CDR3 has 16 residues. The V gene's germline CDR1 is LNHDA and CDR2 SQIVND (reference sequence). The clonotype was recovered from an adult who was a healthcare worker with PCR-confirmed SARS-CoV-2 infection or an uninfected control (not recorded which). This chain connects TRBV19 to TRBJ2-1, with 8 bases aligning to TRBD2. The sample comprised whole blood. CDR3 sequence (DNA): TGTGCCAGTGGATCAAACGGACTAGCAGCCCCTCATGAGCAGTTCTTC. It is translated as CASGSNGLAAPHEQFF.